This TCR beta chain was sequenced for a study of blood T cell repertoires in COVID-19. Germline loops: CDR1 MGHDK, CDR2 SYGVNS. The CDR3 runs to 12 residues. Trimming took 6 bases from V and 5 from J, leaving 8 bases between them. TCRdb's table, derived via immunoSEQ multiplex PCR, lists solely in-frame clones and lacks some. The sample has approximately 50,000 clones, more than 85% seen once. The receptor was derived from a human donor in a cohort sampled during active COVID-19. J is TRBJ2-1 and V is TRBV25-1; D is ambiguous. What was sequenced was peripheral blood. This CDR3 reads CASSRVDNEQFF. In DNA form, the CDR3 reads TGTGCCAGCAGCCGCGTGGACAATGAGCAGTTCTTC.